This T cell receptor beta chain appears in the sequencing data of a study of CD8 T cells in Susac syndrome (dated by TCRdb to between 2018 and 2021). A note on the overall study: Among the Susac syndrome patients who were sequenced, clinically active disease was present in about six and clinical remission was observed in eight. At blood withdrawal, Susac syndrome patients were therapy-naive, treated with corticosteroids (with IVIg additionally given to some), or treated with IVIg alone. The study used repertoire sequencing to test whether antigen drove CD8+ T cell activation and differentiation in Susac syndrome. CD8+ T cell repertoire clonality was compared between about 12 healthy donors, some 14 Susac syndrome patients and around 15 multiple sclerosis patients. What the work shows at the level of the full study, not this receptor alone: Looking at Susac-specific public clones, the researchers identified approximately 15 in the total CD8+ repertoire and roughly 5 in the CD8+ TEMRA repertoire. Susac syndrome CD8+ repertoires showed clonal expansion, highest in CD8+ TEMRA cells and greater in clinically active than remitting patients. The number of individuals in the TCR sequencing and HLA analysis was recognized as being relatively small.

The CDR3 starts with the cysteine, ends with the phenylalanine, and has 13 residues. Of all the DNA, just the CDR3 is kept, 39 bases in frame from base 1. CDR1 and CDR2, looked up from the germline V gene, are SGDLS and YYNGEE. V loses 4 bases of germline sequence and J loses 7 bases, and the interval between the two ends is 12 bases. Notes on this clonotype: It lacks a known antigen. There are no base qualities to consult, and no much larger clone falls within one base.

RNA was extracted with the RNeasy kit and 0.5 to 1 ug was reverse transcribed using random hexamers. The immunoSEQ multiplex PCR assay, which covers 54 Vbeta and 13 Jbeta segments, was used to amplify TCR beta CDR3 regions. PCR amplification bias was corrected using a synthetic template baseline for primer optimization and computational correction. Per the original workflow: Reads were annotated to V, D and J genes per IMGT and analyzed with immunoSEQ Analyzer, keeping only productive sequences. Clonality was calculated as one minus the Shannon entropy normalized by log2 of the number of productive unique sequences. For each patient and control, public and private clones were evaluated within the 100 most prevalent clones. A clone was defined as Susac-specific if it was absent from the healthy and MS cohorts, from some 1,100 published viral clones and from other ImmuneACCESS disease sequences. TCRdb's own reprocessing of the public reads used fastp at Q25 and MiXCR and kept productive beta chains. Every distinct CDR3 protein forms one entry, paired with its most common genes and DNA. TCRdb's processing, not the study's, gives the V and J calls here. In all, the sample holds some 110,000 distinct CDR3 sequences, and around 94% of those were seen once. 0.25% to 0.3% of the sample comes from the top ten.

Peripheral blood CD8+ and CD4+ T cells from healthy donors, Susac syndrome patients and multiple sclerosis patients were profiled by high-throughput TCR beta sequencing. Susac syndrome patients met recently defined diagnostic criteria for definite or probable disease. Bulk CD8+ and CD4+ T cells were purified by magnetic negative isolation, while CD8+ TEMRA cells were enriched using FACS. Blood was drawn into EDTA tubes, processed within 24 hours, and PBMCs were isolated by density gradient centrifugation. PBMCs intended for TCR sequencing were cryopreserved in liquid nitrogen and were subsequently thawed in a 37 degrees C water bath. The sorted or isolated CD4+, CD8+ and CD8+ TEMRA cells reached a purity of at least 90%.

The receptor comes from a human donor with Susac syndrome. The chain employs TRBV9 and TRBJ1-3; 6 matching bases give a weak D call of TRBD1. Sequenced: CD8+ T cells from PBMCs. The CDR3 protein: CASSPGQRNTIYF. DNA sequence: TGTGCCAGCAGCCCCGGACAGAGGAACACCATATATTTT.